The present T cell receptor beta chain was sequenced within a study of blood T cell repertoires in COVID-19. Study context: Specimens from acute and convalescent COVID-19 originated in the United States, Italy and Spain. The cDNA or gDNA used as material had been derived from T cells, B-cell-depleted T cells, or PBMCs.

Original methodology: Amplifying reference gene primers gave estimates of nucleated cell counts. Here immunoSEQ multiplex PCR was the method, and the copy in TCRdb shows in-frame clones only, minus some. That table supplies the V and J calls and clone size; D and trimming were determined from the DNA. The top ten clones hold 1.9% of a sample with about 220,000 clones, roughly 90% of them seen once. The CDR3 contains 14 residues. V shed 0 bases and J shed 4 bases, with 10 bases lying between them. The germline gives CDR1 SGDLS, CDR2 YYNGEE. Material: peripheral blood. V is TRBV9 and J is TRBJ1-1, with D possibly TRBD1 on 5 matching bases. The source of this sequence is a man in his forties or fifties with active or convalescent COVID-19. The CDR3 sequence is CASSVDGASTEAFF. CDR3 in DNA: TGTGCCAGCAGCGTAGATGGGGCGAGCACTGAAGCTTTCTTT.